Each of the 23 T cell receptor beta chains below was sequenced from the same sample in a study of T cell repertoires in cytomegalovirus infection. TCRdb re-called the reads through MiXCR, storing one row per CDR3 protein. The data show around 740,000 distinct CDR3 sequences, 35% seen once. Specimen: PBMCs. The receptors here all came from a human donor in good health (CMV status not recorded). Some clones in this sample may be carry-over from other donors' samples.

This CDR3 reads CSGAVAGLNYEQYF. Written as DNA, the CDR3 is TGCAGCGGGGCAGTTGCAGGGCTAAACTACGAGCAGTACTTC. The J gene is TRBJ2-7, the V gene TRBV29-1, with a tentative D call TRBD1 (5 bases). This CDR3 spans 14 amino acids. From germline, CDR1 is SQVTM and CDR2 ANQGSEA. The V end was cut by 7 bases, the J end by 3 bases, with 19 bases between.

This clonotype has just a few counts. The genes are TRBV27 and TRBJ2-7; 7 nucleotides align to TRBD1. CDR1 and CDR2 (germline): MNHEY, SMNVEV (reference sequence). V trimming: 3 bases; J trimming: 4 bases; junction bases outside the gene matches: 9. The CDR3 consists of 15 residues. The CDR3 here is CASSLFLGQIYEQYF. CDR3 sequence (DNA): TGTGCCAGCAGTTTGTTCCTGGGACAGATATACGAGCAGTACTTC.

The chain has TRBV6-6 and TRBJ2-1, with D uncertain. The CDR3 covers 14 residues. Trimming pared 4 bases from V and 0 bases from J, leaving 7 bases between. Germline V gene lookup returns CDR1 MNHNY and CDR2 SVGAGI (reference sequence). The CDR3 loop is CASSSPNSYNEQFF. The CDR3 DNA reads TGTGCCAGCAGTTCCCCCAACTCCTACAATGAGCAGTTCTTC.

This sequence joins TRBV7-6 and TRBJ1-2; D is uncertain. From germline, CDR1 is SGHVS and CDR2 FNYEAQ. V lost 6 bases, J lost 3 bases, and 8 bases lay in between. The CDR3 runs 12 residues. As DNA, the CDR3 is TGTGCCAGCAGGACCCCGGACTATGGCTACACCTTC. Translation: CASRTPDYGYTF.

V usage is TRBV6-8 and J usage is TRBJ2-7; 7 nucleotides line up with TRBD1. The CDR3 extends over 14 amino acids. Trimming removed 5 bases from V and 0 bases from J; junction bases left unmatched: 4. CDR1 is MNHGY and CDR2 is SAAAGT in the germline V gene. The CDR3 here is CASSHRGLSYEQYF. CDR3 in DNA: TGTGCCAGCAGTCACAGGGGTCTCTCCTACGAGCAGTACTTC.

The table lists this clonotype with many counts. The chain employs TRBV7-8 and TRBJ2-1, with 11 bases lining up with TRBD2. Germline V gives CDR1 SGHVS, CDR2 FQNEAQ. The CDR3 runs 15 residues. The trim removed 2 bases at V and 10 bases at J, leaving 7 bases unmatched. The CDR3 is CASSLTTSGNHEQFF. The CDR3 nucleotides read TGTGCCAGCAGCTTAACGACTAGCGGGAATCACGAGCAGTTCTTC.

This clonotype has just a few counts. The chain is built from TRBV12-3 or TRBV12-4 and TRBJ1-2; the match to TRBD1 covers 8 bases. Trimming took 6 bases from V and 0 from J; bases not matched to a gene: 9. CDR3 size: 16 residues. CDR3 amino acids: CASSRRTGPANYGYTF. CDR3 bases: TGTGCCAGCAGCCGAAGGACAGGGCCCGCTAACTATGGCTACACCTTC.

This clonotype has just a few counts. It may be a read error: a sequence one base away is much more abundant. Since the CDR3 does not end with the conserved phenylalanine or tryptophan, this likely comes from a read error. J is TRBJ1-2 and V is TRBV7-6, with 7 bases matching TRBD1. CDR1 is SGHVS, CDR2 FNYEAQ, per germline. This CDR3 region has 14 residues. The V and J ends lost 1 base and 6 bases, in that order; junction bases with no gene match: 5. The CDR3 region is CASSLGQGPNGYTL. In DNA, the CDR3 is TGTGCCAGCAGCTTAGGACAGGGACCGAATGGCTACACCTTA.

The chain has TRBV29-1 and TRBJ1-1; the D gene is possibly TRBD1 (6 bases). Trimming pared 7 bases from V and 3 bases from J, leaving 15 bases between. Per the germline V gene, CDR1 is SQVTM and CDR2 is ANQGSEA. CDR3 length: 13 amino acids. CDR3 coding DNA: TGCAGCGCTGGCACAGGGCTATACACTGAAGCTTTCTTT. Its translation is CSAGTGLYTEAFF.

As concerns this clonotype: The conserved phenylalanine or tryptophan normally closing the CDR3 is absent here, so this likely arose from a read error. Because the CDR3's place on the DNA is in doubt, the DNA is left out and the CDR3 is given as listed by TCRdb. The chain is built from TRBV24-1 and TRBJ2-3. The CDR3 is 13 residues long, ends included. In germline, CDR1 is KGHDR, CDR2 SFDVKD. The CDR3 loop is CATSDPGTDTHYL.

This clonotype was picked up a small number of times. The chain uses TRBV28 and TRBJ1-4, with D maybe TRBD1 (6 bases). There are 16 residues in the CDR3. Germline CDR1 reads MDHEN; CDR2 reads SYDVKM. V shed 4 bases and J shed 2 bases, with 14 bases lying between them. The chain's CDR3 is CASSSLTQGTNEKLFF. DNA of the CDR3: TGTGCCAGCAGTTCCCTTACACAGGGTACTAATGAAAAACTGTTTTTT.

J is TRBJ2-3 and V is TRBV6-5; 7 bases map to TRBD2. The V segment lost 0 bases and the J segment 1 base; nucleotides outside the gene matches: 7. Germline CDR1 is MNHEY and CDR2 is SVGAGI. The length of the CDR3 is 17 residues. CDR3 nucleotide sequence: TGTGCCAGCAGTTACTCGAGCCTAGCGGTTGGCACAGATACGCAGTATTTT. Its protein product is CASSYSSLAVGTDTQYF.

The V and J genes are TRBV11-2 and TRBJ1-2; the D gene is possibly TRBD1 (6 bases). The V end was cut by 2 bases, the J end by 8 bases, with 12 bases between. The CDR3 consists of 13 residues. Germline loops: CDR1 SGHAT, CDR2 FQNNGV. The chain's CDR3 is CASSLNYRVGYTF. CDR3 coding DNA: TGTGCCAGCAGCTTAAACTACAGGGTCGGCTACACCTTC.

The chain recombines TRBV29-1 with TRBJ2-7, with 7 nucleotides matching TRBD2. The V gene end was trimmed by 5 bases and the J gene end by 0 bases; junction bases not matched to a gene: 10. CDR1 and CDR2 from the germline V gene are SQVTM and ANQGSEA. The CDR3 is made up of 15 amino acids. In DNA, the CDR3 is TGCAGCGTTTCGGATCCGGGGGGAAGCTCCTACGAGCAGTACTTC. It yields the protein CSVSDPGGSSYEQYF.

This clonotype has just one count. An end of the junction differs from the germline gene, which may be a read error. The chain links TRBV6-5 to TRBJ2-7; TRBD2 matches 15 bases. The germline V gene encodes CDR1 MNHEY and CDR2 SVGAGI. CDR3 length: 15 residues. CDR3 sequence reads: CASRGLAGGSYDQYF. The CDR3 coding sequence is TGTGCCAGCAGGGGACTAGCGGGAGGTTCCTACGATCAGTACTTC.

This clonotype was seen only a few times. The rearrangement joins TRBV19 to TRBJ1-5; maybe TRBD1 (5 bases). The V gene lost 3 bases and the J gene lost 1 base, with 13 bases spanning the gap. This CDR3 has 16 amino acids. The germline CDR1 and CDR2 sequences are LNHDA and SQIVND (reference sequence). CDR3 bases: TGTGCCAGTAGTATCGGGGCAGGGAGAAGCAATCAGCCCCAGCATTTT. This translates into CASSIGAGRSNQPQHF.

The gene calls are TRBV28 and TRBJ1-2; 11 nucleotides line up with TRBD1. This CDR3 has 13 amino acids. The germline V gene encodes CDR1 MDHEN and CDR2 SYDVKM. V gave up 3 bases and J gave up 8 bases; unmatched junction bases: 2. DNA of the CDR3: TGTGCCAGCAGTTTGGACAGGGGGCAAGGCTACACCTTC. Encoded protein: CASSLDRGQGYTF.

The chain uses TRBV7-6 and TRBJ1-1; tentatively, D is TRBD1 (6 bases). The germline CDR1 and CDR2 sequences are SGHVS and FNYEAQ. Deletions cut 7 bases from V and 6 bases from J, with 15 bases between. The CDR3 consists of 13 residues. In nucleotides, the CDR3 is TGTGCCAGCATCCTGACAGGCTCCTCTGAAGCTTTCTTT. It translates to CASILTGSSEAFF. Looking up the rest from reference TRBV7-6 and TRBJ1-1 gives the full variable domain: GAGVSQSPRYKVTKRGQDVALRCDPISGHVSLYWYRQALGQGPEFLTYFNYEAQQDKSGLPNDRFSAERPEGSISTLTIQRTEQRDSAMYRCASILTGSSEAFFGQGTRLTVV.

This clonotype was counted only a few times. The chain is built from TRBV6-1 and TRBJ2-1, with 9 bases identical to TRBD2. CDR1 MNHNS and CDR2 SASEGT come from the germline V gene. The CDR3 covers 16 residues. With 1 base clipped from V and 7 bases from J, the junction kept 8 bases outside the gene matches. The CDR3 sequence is CASSEVVAGVRNEQFF. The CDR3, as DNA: TGTGCCAGCAGTGAAGTCGTAGCGGGAGTAAGGAATGAGCAGTTCTTC.

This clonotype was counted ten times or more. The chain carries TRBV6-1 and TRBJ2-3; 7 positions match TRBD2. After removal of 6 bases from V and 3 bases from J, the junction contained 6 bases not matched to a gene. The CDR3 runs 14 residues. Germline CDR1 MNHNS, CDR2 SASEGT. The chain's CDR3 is CASRVFSGTDTQYF. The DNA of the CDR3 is TGTGCCAGCAGGGTGTTTAGCGGGACAGATACGCAGTATTTT.

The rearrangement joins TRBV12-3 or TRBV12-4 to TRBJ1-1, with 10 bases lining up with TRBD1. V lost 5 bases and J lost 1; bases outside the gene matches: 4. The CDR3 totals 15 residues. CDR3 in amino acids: CASSRGDRGNTEAFF. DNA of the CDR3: TGTGCCAGCAGTCGGGGGGACAGGGGGAACACTGAAGCTTTCTTT.

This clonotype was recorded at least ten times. The CDR3 nucleotides are TGTGCCAGCAGCAAGACTGGGGACAGGTCCTCAGATACGCAGTATTTT. Protein: CASSKTGDRSSDTQYF. The genes are TRBV7-8 and TRBJ2-3; TRBD1 matches 8 bases. The V gene's germline CDR1 is SGHVS and CDR2 FQNEAQ. The length of the CDR3 is 16 residues. V lost 5 bases to trimming and J lost 4 bases; unmatched junction nucleotides: 11.

CDR3 coding DNA: TGTGCCAGCAGCAAATCGGGACATAACTATGGCTACACCTTC. Protein product: CASSKSGHNYGYTF. V gene TRBV5-6 combines with J gene TRBJ1-2; TRBD1 is a possible D gene (6 bases). Trimming left V 4 bases short and J 1 base short, with 11 bases between. The CDR3 has 14 residues. Per germline, CDR1 SGHDT and CDR2 YYEEEE.